This TCR beta chain was sequenced in a study of regulatory T cells in long-lasting Graves disease. Overall study results and limits: TRBV28, TRBJ1-2 and TRBJ2-5 were segments that persistent disease favored. Thyroid tissue was not sampled; only peripheral blood was.

Germline CDR1 and CDR2: GTSNPN and SVGIG (reference sequence). V was clipped by 2 bases and J by 5 bases, with 9 bases between them. The CDR3 is 12 residues long. HTBI primers from iRepertoire and Arm-PCR of CDR3 regions yielded the TCR beta libraries. TCRdb re-derived calls from the multiplex PCR reads in MiXCR, one entry per CDR3 protein. The table lists a few hundred thousand distinct CDR3 sequences, 20% to 25% of them singletons. As to this clonotype: Antigen unknown.

Specified time point: persistent/refractory GD, antithyroid drugs over 5 years with positive TRAb. The TCR library was made from RNA extracted from PBMCs. This rearrangement joins TRBV30 to TRBJ1-2; D not certain. This clonotype was obtained from a female donor with Graves disease. The sequencing here drew on peripheral blood mononuclear cells (PBMCs), taken when the disease was refractory, from a patient treated with antithyroid drugs. CDR3 region: CAWSFQLYGYTF. The CDR3 nucleotides are TGTGCCTGGAGTTTCCAGCTTTATGGCTACACCTTC.